This T cell receptor (beta chain) was observed in a study of long-term antiretroviral therapy in people with HIV. Findings and caveats of the study: Despite increasing after ART, diversity remained lower than that of transplant donor controls.

Trimming shortened V by 7 bases and J by 8 bases, and 23 bases separated the two germline ends. The CDR3 runs to 15 residues. As to this clone: The antigen remains undetermined.

At least one PBMC sample before ART and at least two after were required. The assay, immunoSEQ v3.0, was run at survey level. Repertoires were generated with immunoSEQ multiplex PCR, while TCRdb's copy carries only in-frame clones and drops some. The top ten clones hold under 6% of a sample with 20,000 to 30,000 clones, about 91% of them seen once. Sequenced here: unsorted PBMCs, sampled less than 4.7 years after starting antiretroviral therapy. The chain is built from TRBV23-1 and TRBJ1-1; a weak D match, TRBD1 (6 bases). TRBV23-1 is annotated as an ORF whose role is uncertain. The receptor's source is a man aged 25 to 40 with HIV. CDR3 coding DNA: TGCGCCAGCAAAATAGTTCGGGGGGCGCCTCGGGAAGCTTTCTTT. Its protein product is CASKIVRGAPREAFF.